This entry features one T cell receptor beta chain sequence. In the original analysis: Amplifying reference gene primers gave estimates of nucleated cell counts. Repertoires were generated with immunoSEQ multiplex PCR, while TCRdb's copy carries only in-frame clones and drops some. V, J and clone size reflect that table, while D and trimming were determined from the DNA. The table shows 35,000 to 40,000 clones, with 70% to 90% occurring only once. The sample comes from a study of blood T cell repertoires in COVID-19. Study as a whole: PBMCs, B-cell-depleted T cells, or T cells provided the cDNA or gDNA that made up the material.

Between the trimmed V and J ends, which lost 4 bases and 2 bases, there was a span of 11 bases. Germline assignment: CDR1 MNHEY and CDR2 SVGEGT. The CDR3 extends over 14 amino acids. The sample comprised peripheral blood. This TCR came from a man aged 55 to 70 with active COVID-19. The chain couples TRBV6-2 or TRBV6-3 to TRBJ1-1; TRBD1 is a possible D gene (6 bases). The DNA for the CDR3 is TGTGCCAGCAGTTTGAGGGGGTTTAACACTGAAGCTTTCTTT. It yields the protein CASSLRGFNTEAFF.